Presented here are 27 T cell receptor beta chains from one specimen sequenced in a study of cytomegalovirus exposure and HLA in healthy donors. The PCR made use of 60 Vbeta and 13 Jbeta primers. The method was immunoSEQ multiplex PCR; TCRdb's version includes in-frame clones alone and lacks a portion of them. The sample has over 150,000 clones, 68% seen once; the top ten hold around 3%. Sequencing was done on a sample of PBMCs. The receptors were sampled from a woman aged 40 to 55 in good health and CMV-seropositive.

The chain has TRBV15 and TRBJ1-2; no clear D. There are 13 residues in the CDR3. Between the trimmed V and J ends, which lost 1 base and 6 bases, there was a span of 9 bases. Looked up from germline, CDR1 is LNHNV and CDR2 is YYDKDF (reference sequence). In DNA form, the CDR3 reads TGTGCCACCAGCAGAGCTTTAGAGGATGGCTACACCTTC. It specifies CATSRALEDGYTF.

The rearrangement links TRBV7-8 to TRBJ2-1; 9 bases line up with TRBD1. The CDR3 covers 13 residues. Germline trimming cut 4 bases from V and 8 bases from J; bases unmatched to any gene: 3. Germline V gene sequence: CDR1 SGHVS, CDR2 FQNEAQ. The CDR3 region has the DNA TGTGCCAGCAGCTCCGACAGGGGGGATGAGCAGTTCTTC. Protein product: CASSSDRGDEQFF.

The table lists this clone with a few counts. V gene TRBV4-3 combines with J gene TRBJ2-7; 12 bases are a match to TRBD2. The CDR3 sequence is 18 residues long. CDR1 LGHNA and CDR2 YSLEER come from the germline V gene. The V and J ends lost 0 bases and 2 bases, in that order; junction bases with no gene match: 8. The CDR3 here is CASSQDLASGGGTYEQYF. CDR3 DNA sequence: TGCGCCAGCAGCCAAGATCTGGCTAGCGGGGGGGGAACCTACGAGCAGTACTTC.

The V gene is TRBV7-2, the J gene TRBJ1-4, with D possibly matching TRBD1 (6 bases). V was shortened by 4 bases and J by 5 bases, with 11 bases between the two germline ends. The CDR3 length is 14 residues. The germline V gene encodes CDR1 SGHTA and CDR2 FQGNSA. In nucleotides, the CDR3 is TGTGCCAGCAGCTCCACAGGGAACAATGAAAAACTGTTTTTT. It is translated as CASSSTGNNEKLFF.

This chain joins TRBV21-1 and TRBJ1-5; the table calls TRBD1, which could not be checked here. TRBV21-1 represents a pseudogene. The CDR3 has 17 amino acids. The CDR3 here is CASRAYREPYSNQPQHF. DNA of the CDR3: TGTGCCAGCAGGGCTTACAGGGAACCATATAGCAATCAGCCCCAGCATTTT.

Comment on this clone: An end of the junction does not agree with germline; a read error may underlie this. V is TRBV2 and J is TRBJ1-5, with 10 bases aligning to TRBD1. Germline V gene lookup returns CDR1 SNHLY and CDR2 FYNNEI. The CDR3 consists of 14 residues. In DNA form, the CDR3 reads TGTGCCAGCAGCCAGACAGGGGGCACTCAGCCCCAGAATTTT. Its protein is CASSQTGGTQPQNF.

This sequence joins TRBV6-5 and TRBJ1-1, with D possibly matching TRBD1 (6 bases). V was shortened by 5 bases and J by 1 base, with 11 bases between the two germline ends. This CDR3 is built from 14 residues. Germline V lookup: CDR1 MNHEY, CDR2 SVGAGI. The CDR3 DNA follows: TGTGCCAGCAGTAAACAGGGTACGAACACTGAAGCTTTCTTT. This sequence encodes CASSKQGTNTEAFF.

The chain uses TRBV11-1 and TRBJ2-5; 13 bases fit TRBD2. This CDR3 is built from 17 residues. Germline V gene sequence: CDR1 SGHAT, CDR2 FQDESV (reference sequence). The V and J ends lost 0 bases and 5 bases, in that order; junction bases with no gene match: 6. The chain's CDR3 is CASSLALGLAGEETQYF. CDR3 in DNA: TGTGCCAGCAGCTTAGCGCTCGGACTAGCGGGAGAGGAGACCCAGTACTTC.

The J gene is TRBJ2-3, the V gene TRBV5-4; tentatively, D is TRBD2 (5 bases). Germline lookup yields CDR1 SGHNT and CDR2 YYREEE (reference sequence). This CDR3 contains 15 residues. Trimming left V 2 bases short and J 0 bases short, with 10 bases between. CDR3 loop: CASSFPGISTDTQYF. The CDR3 nucleotides read TGTGCCAGCAGCTTTCCGGGAATTAGCACAGATACGCAGTATTTT.

V usage is TRBV7-6 and J usage is TRBJ2-5, with a tentative D call TRBD1 (5 bases). The germline V gene encodes CDR1 SGHVS and CDR2 FNYEAQ. V was shortened by 5 bases and J by 5 bases, with 18 bases between the two germline ends. The CDR3 length is 15 residues. CDR3 residues: CASSQTEVSVETQYF. In nucleotides, the CDR3 is TGTGCCAGCAGCCAGACAGAGGTCAGCGTCGAGACCCAGTACTTC.

This clone turned up a few times. V is TRBV5-4 and J is TRBJ1-1, with 7 positions matching TRBD1. The J segment lost 3 bases and the V segment lost 4 bases, leaving 9 bases of the junction unmatched. CDR1 is SGHNT, CDR2 YYREEE, per germline (reference sequence). CDR3 length: 15 residues. The CDR3 region is CASSRYTGVDTEAFF. CDR3 sequence (DNA): TGTGCCAGCAGCCGTTATACAGGGGTGGACACTGAAGCTTTCTTT.

The chain combines TRBV20-1 with TRBJ1-1; D call uncertain. The CDR3 is 11 residues long. Looked up from germline, CDR1 is DFQATT and CDR2 is SNEGSKA (reference sequence). V lost 5 bases and J lost 5, with 9 bases in between. CDR3 protein: CSAWARTEAFF. The CDR3 DNA is TGCAGTGCTTGGGCGCGAACTGAAGCTTTCTTT.

The V and J genes are TRBV10-2 and TRBJ1-2, with D perhaps TRBD1 (5 bases). The CDR3 covers 11 residues. The germline gives CDR1 WSHSY, CDR2 SAAADI. Trimming left V 6 bases short and J 5 bases short, with 7 bases between. In DNA form, the CDR3 reads TGCGCCAGCAGACAGGATTATGGCTACACCTTC. The encoded protein is CASRQDYGYTF.

CDR3 DNA: TGTGCCAGCAGCTTGGGGGACAGACCTAACTATGGCTACACCTTC. Protein product: CASSLGDRPNYGYTF. The chain employs TRBV7-9 and TRBJ1-2; 7 bases map to TRBD1. This CDR3 has 15 amino acids. Losses at the gene ends were 3 bases for V and 0 bases for J; bases not matched to a gene: 4. Germline CDR1 SEHNR, CDR2 FQNEAQ (reference sequence).

The chain uses TRBV5-1 and TRBJ2-3; 9 bases fit TRBD2. Germline values: CDR1 SGHRS, CDR2 YFSETQ. The CDR3 extends over 16 amino acids. Losses at the gene ends were 1 base for V and 6 bases for J; bases not matched to a gene: 9. Written as DNA, the CDR3 is TGCGCCAGCAGCTTGTCGACTAGCGGACAGGTGGATACGCAGTATTTT. Its translation: CASSLSTSGQVDTQYF.

The chain is built from TRBV7-9 and TRBJ2-5; 10 nucleotides align to TRBD1. Germline CDR1 is SEHNR and CDR2 is FQNEAQ (reference sequence). This CDR3 has 14 residues. The V gene end was trimmed by 5 bases and the J gene end by 4 bases; junction bases not matched to a gene: 4. In nucleotides, the CDR3 is TGTGCCAGCAGCCTAGACAGGGGGCGAGAGACCCAGTACTTC. It is translated as CASSLDRGRETQYF.

The chain links TRBV6-6 to TRBJ2-7; 7 bases line up with TRBD1. Trimming at V came to 0 bases and at J to 6 bases, leaving 5 bases not matched to a gene. CDR3 length: 14 residues. CDR1 is MNHNY, CDR2 SVGAGI, per germline (reference sequence). CDR3 nucleotide sequence: TGTGCCAGCAGTTACTCGACCGACAGGGCCGAGCAGTACTTC. It codes for CASSYSTDRAEQYF.

The V call is TRBV19, the J call TRBJ2-3, with 15 bases fitting TRBD2. The CDR3 consists of 18 residues. The germline V gene encodes CDR1 LNHDA and CDR2 SQIVND (reference sequence). J lost 2 bases, V lost 6 bases, and 9 bases had no gene match. The chain's CDR3 is CASSAGLAGGHYTDTQYF. The CDR3 nucleotides are TGTGCCAGTAGCGCCGGACTAGCGGGGGGGCACTACACAGATACGCAGTATTTT.

This rearrangement joins TRBV28 to TRBJ2-5, with D possibly TRBD1 on 5 matching bases. The DNA end is more similar to TRBJ2-7, so the J call may be wrong. Germline CDR1 MDHEN, CDR2 SYDVKM. The CDR3 extends over 13 amino acids. CDR3 in amino acids: CATYKAGPYEQYF. The CDR3 nucleotides are TGTGCCACGTACAAGGCAGGGCCCTACGAGCAGTACTTC.

This clone was detected only once. The chain is built from TRBV19 and TRBJ1-5; 7 positions agree with TRBD1. The CDR3 is made up of 15 amino acids. The junction had 14 bases not matched to a gene; V was cut back by 8 bases and J by 7 bases. In germline, CDR1 is LNHDA, CDR2 SQIVND (reference sequence). The CDR3 region is CASGGEQGFKQPQHF. CDR3 bases: TGTGCCAGTGGGGGTGAACAGGGGTTCAAACAGCCCCAGCATTTT.

A note on this clone: The junction and the germline gene differ at one end; a read error may be behind it. V gene TRBV14 combines with J gene TRBJ1-2; D ambiguous. This CDR3 is 15 amino acids long. From germline, CDR1 is SGHDN and CDR2 FVKESK. This CDR3 reads CASSRWPVSYYGYPF. CDR3 DNA sequence: TGTGCCAGCAGCCGCTGGCCGGTCTCCTACTATGGCTACCCCTTC.

This chain links TRBV6-6 with TRBJ1-3; 8 bases match TRBD1. J lost 2 bases, V lost 8 bases, and 8 bases had no gene match. Germline CDR1 is MNHNY and CDR2 is SVGAGI (reference sequence). This CDR3 contains 15 residues. CDR3 sequence reads: CASCPTGDTGNTIYF. CDR3 DNA sequence: TGTGCCAGCTGCCCGACAGGGGACACTGGAAACACCATATATTTT.

The CDR3 sequence: CASSPGLASGTDTQYF. For the CDR3, the DNA is TGCGCCAGCAGCCCGGGACTAGCTTCCGGCACAGATACGCAGTATTTT. The chain joins TRBV4-1 to TRBJ2-3; 9 bases are shared with TRBD2. The CDR3 runs 16 residues. Germline V gene sequence: CDR1 MGHRA, CDR2 YSYEKL. V lost 4 bases, J lost 1 base, and 6 bases stayed unmatched.

The chain carries TRBV9 and TRBJ2-1; 7 bases align to TRBD2. CDR3 length equals 16 residues. V shed 4 bases and J 8 bases; nucleotides not matched to a gene: 15. Germline V gene data show CDR1 as SGDLS and CDR2 as YYNGEE. CDR3 amino acids: CASSPRGDLGVDEQFF. The CDR3 nucleotides read TGTGCCAGCAGCCCCCGGGGGGATCTGGGGGTAGATGAGCAGTTCTTC. Based on the CDR3 plus reference TRBV9 and TRBJ2-1, the full variable domain is DSGVTQTPKHLITATGQRVTLRCSPRSGDLSVYWYQQSLDQGLQFLIQYYNGEERAKGNILERFSAQQFPDLHSELNLSSLELGDSALYFCASSPRGDLGVDEQFFGPGTRLTVL.

This rearrangement joins TRBV19 to TRBJ2-1, with 13 bases fitting TRBD2. This CDR3 has 17 amino acids. Germline loops: CDR1 LNHDA, CDR2 SQIVND (reference sequence). J gave up 3 bases and V 5 bases, and 7 bases lay outside the gene matches. CDR3 loop: CASSPKGLAGYYNEQFF. CDR3 nucleotides: TGTGCCAGTAGTCCAAAGGGACTAGCGGGGTACTACAATGAGCAGTTCTTC.

This chain links TRBV19 with TRBJ2-7; 9 bases line up with TRBD2. Germline assignment: CDR1 LNHDA and CDR2 SQIVND (reference sequence). This CDR3 has 13 amino acids. Germline trimming cut 5 bases from V and 5 bases from J; bases unmatched to any gene: 4. The CDR3 reads CASSAGGADEQYF. The CDR3 coding sequence is TGTGCCAGTAGTGCGGGAGGGGCGGACGAGCAGTACTTC.

This clone was observed a few times. V gene TRBV15 combines with J gene TRBJ2-5, with a tentative D call TRBD2 (6 bases). V dropped 3 bases and J dropped 2 bases, with 10 bases sitting between them. Germline assignment: CDR1 LNHNV and CDR2 YYDKDF (reference sequence). The CDR3 has 14 amino acids. The CDR3 spells CATSRGDSQETQYF. DNA of the CDR3: TGTGCCACCAGCAGGGGGGACTCACAAGAGACCCAGTACTTC.